Shown below are 16 T cell receptor beta chains from a single sample sequenced in a study of T cell changes during pregnancy in multiple sclerosis (dated by TCRdb to the late 2010s). The method was the immunoSEQ multiplex PCR assay. As stored in TCRdb, this immuneACCESS dataset retains in-frame rearrangements with V and J assigned. A fraction of the clones does not appear; measured against another copy, unresolved V genes explain less than half of the discrepancy, and the remainder lacks a known reason. The sample table shows 38,000 or so clones, and 75% to 95% are seen once. Jointly, the top ten make up about 0.45% of the sample. This specimen was CD4+ T cells from peripheral blood mononuclear cells, taken in the third trimester of pregnancy. The receptors originated from a female donor with multiple sclerosis, enrolled in a pregnancy study.

The chain joins TRBV2 to TRBJ2-3; 7 nucleotides align to TRBD1. The CDR3 is 16 amino acids. J lost 0 bases, V lost 7 bases, and 10 bases had no gene match. Germline-derived CDR1 and CDR2 are SNHLY and FYNNEI. Here the CDR3 DNA reads TGTGCCAGCATAGGGGATAGGGGGCTCAGCACAGATACGCAGTATTTT. Protein product: CASIGDRGLSTDTQYF.

This clone was observed a handful of times. The chain is built from TRBV29-1 and TRBJ2-1; 11 positions agree with TRBD1. The CDR3 runs 13 residues. Trimming at V came to 8 bases and at J to 3 bases, leaving 3 bases not matched to a gene. Germline V gene data show CDR1 as SQVTM and CDR2 as ANQGSEA. The CDR3 loop reads CSTGTGGYNEQFF. In DNA, the CDR3 is TGCAGCACCGGGACAGGGGGCTACAATGAGCAGTTCTTC.

In its sample, this clone was seen a few times. The chain combines TRBV4-2 with TRBJ1-1, with D possibly TRBD1 on 5 matching bases. This CDR3 is 13 amino acids long. In germline, CDR1 is LGHNA, CDR2 YNFKEQ. V was trimmed by 6 bases and J by 1 base, leaving 9 bases between them. This CDR3 is CASSATGNTEAFF. The CDR3 DNA is TGTGCCAGCAGTGCAACAGGGAACACTGAAGCTTTCTTT.

This clone is labeled medium-sized. The chain is built from TRBV5-4 and TRBJ2-7, with D possibly TRBD1 on 7 matching bases. V lost 4 bases and J lost 3, with 11 bases in between. CDR1 is SGHNT and CDR2 is YYREEE in the germline V gene (reference sequence). This CDR3 region has 13 residues. The CDR3, as DNA: TGTGCCAGCAGCGGCCAGGGGGGCTACGAGCAGTACTTC. Its translation is CASSGQGGYEQYF.

This chain connects TRBV7-9 to TRBJ2-1; 7 nucleotides match TRBD1. Germline values: CDR1 SEHNR, CDR2 FQNEAQ (reference sequence). The junction had 14 bases not matched to a gene; V was cut back by 5 bases and J by 10 bases. CDR3 length: 15 amino acids. As DNA, the CDR3 is TGTGCCAGCAGCCGCCGGGACAGACCTTTAGGGGAGCAGTTCTTC. Translated: CASSRRDRPLGEQFF.

V and J are TRBV5-1 and TRBJ1-5; D not resolved. The CDR3 runs 14 residues. Germline CDR1 and CDR2: SGHRS and YFSETQ. Trimming removed 2 bases at V and 7 bases at J, with 13 bases between. The CDR3 region is CASSLTTGGQPQHF. CDR3 sequence (DNA): TGCGCCAGCAGCTTAACGACGGGTGGCCAGCCCCAGCATTTT.

This clone was picked up one time. The rearrangement links TRBV29-1 to TRBJ2-4; 7 positions agree with TRBD1. V lost 4 bases, J lost 0 bases, and 3 bases stayed unmatched. The CDR3 length is 14 residues. The germline V gene encodes CDR1 SQVTM and CDR2 ANQGSEA. CDR3 DNA: TGCAGCGTTGGGGACAGATTAGCCAAAAACATTCAGTACTTC. Its translation: CSVGDRLAKNIQYF. The entire variable domain, with the rest obtained from reference TRBV29-1 and TRBJ2-4, is as follows: SAVISQKPSRDICQRGTSLTIQCQVDSQVTMMFWYRQQPGQSLTLIATANQGSEATYESGFVIDKFPISRPNLTFSTLTVSNMSPEDSSIYLCSVGDRLAKNIQYFGAGTRLSVL.

Turning to this clone: Distinct nucleotide sequences in the sample also encode this CDR3. The chain uses TRBV28 and TRBJ2-2; D is uncertain. In germline, CDR1 is MDHEN, CDR2 SYDVKM. Between the trimmed V and J ends, which lost 10 bases and 5 bases, there was a span of 5 bases. This CDR3 spans 10 amino acids. The CDR3 is CATSTGELFF. CDR3 sequence (DNA): TGTGCCACCTCGACCGGGGAGCTGTTTTTT.

The V gene is TRBV18, the J gene TRBJ1-4; no firm D call. Trimming cost V 0 bases and J 7 bases, with 9 bases left between them. Per germline, CDR1 KGHSH and CDR2 LQKENI. The CDR3 spans 14 residues. The DNA of the CDR3 is TGTGCCAGCTCACCACCGCCTGCGGGTGAAAAACTGTTTTTT. Its protein product is CASSPPPAGEKLFF.

V usage is TRBV5-4 and J usage is TRBJ2-1, with a weak D call TRBD1 (6 bases). V shed 5 bases and J shed 7 bases, with 13 bases lying between them. The CDR3 extends over 13 amino acids. The germline gives CDR1 SGHNT, CDR2 YYREEE (reference sequence). In DNA, the CDR3 is TGTGCCAGCAGAACTACAGGGAAGAATGAGCAGTTCTTC. Translation: CASRTTGKNEQFF.

The chain carries TRBV27 and TRBJ2-3, with D maybe TRBD2 (6 bases). The CDR3 sequence is 15 residues long. Germline V gene data show CDR1 as MNHEY and CDR2 as SMNVEV (reference sequence). V was trimmed by 2 bases and J by 4 bases, leaving 13 bases between them. This chain's CDR3 is CASSLAGRGSDTQYF. CDR3 in DNA: TGTGCCAGCAGTTTAGCCGGGAGAGGGTCAGATACGCAGTATTTT.

The V and J genes are TRBV6-1 and TRBJ2-5; tentatively, D is TRBD2 (6 bases). CDR1 and CDR2 (germline): MNHNS, SASEGT. V shed 2 bases and J shed 5 bases, with 24 bases lying between them. This CDR3 contains 18 residues. The CDR3 coding sequence is TGTGCCAGCAGTGAAATAGTACGGCCGCGGGACCGAAGGGAGACCCAGTACTTC. It translates to CASSEIVRPRDRRETQYF.

This chain connects TRBV5-1 to TRBJ1-1; D not resolved. Germline V lookup: CDR1 SGHRS, CDR2 YFSETQ. V was cut by 4 bases and J by 1 base, with 8 bases left in between. The CDR3 totals 13 residues. CDR3 coding DNA: TGCGCCAGCAGCCCCGCGGGGAACACTGAAGCTTTCTTT. Translation gives CASSPAGNTEAFF.

This chain joins TRBV6-1 and TRBJ2-5; D is unresolved. V was trimmed by 0 bases and J by 2 bases, leaving 13 bases between them. The CDR3 has 16 residues. Looked up from germline, CDR1 is MNHNS and CDR2 is SASEGT. The CDR3 loop reads CASSEAQAFSQETQYF. CDR3 nucleotide sequence: TGTGCCAGCAGTGAAGCTCAAGCGTTTTCTCAAGAGACCCAGTACTTC.

This clone was picked up one time. This chain uses TRBV7-8 with TRBJ2-7; 10 nucleotides line up with TRBD2. Germline CDR1 SGHVS, CDR2 FQNEAQ. This CDR3 is built from 14 residues. V lost 6 bases to trimming and J lost 0 bases; unmatched junction nucleotides: 2. The CDR3 loop is CASSQREGSYEQYF. The CDR3 DNA is TGTGCCAGCAGTCAGCGGGAGGGCTCCTACGAGCAGTACTTC.

The chain carries TRBV5-1 and TRBJ1-1; TRBD1 agrees at 9 bases. Germline-derived CDR1 and CDR2 are SGHRS and YFSETQ. This CDR3 comprises 15 residues. V shed 2 bases and J 7 bases; nucleotides not matched to a gene: 9. CDR3 loop: CASSLSGTGSIEAFF. The CDR3 DNA follows: TGCGCCAGCAGCTTATCTGGGACAGGGAGTATTGAAGCTTTCTTT.